This passage covers 4 T cell receptor beta chains from one sample sequenced in a study of read filtering for tumor transcriptome and immune sequencing. The library was built from roughly 400 ng RNA with molecular barcoded adaptors for alpha/delta and beta/gamma chains. TCRdb ran MiXCR on the reads and lists one entry per CDR3 protein. The repertoire consists of 130,000 or so distinct CDR3 sequences, with approximately 13% occurring once and the leading ten covering just under 8.5%. The sample comprised a population of CD138-negative cells sorted from bone marrow. These receptors were taken from a donor aged 40 or older with multiple myeloma.

This clonotype was detected ten times or more. The chain combines TRBV20-1 with TRBJ2-7; the match to TRBD2 covers 12 bases. V was clipped by 6 bases and J by 7 bases; unmatched bases: 10. This CDR3 spans 14 amino acids. Germline-derived CDR1 and CDR2 are DFQATT and SNEGSKA (reference sequence). The CDR3 bases are TGCAGTGCCCCTGTGACTAGCGGGAGTAAAGAGCAGTACTTC. It codes for CSAPVTSGSKEQYF.

This clonotype was counted a few times. The rearrangement links TRBV19 to TRBJ2-1, with 7 positions matching TRBD2. J gave up 9 bases and V 11 bases, and 7 bases lay outside the gene matches. The CDR3 is 11 amino acids. Germline V gene data show CDR1 as LNHDA and CDR2 as SQIVND (reference sequence). The CDR3 nucleotides read TGTGCCGCTAGGAGCGGGGCTGAGCAGTTCTTC. Its protein is CAARSGAEQFF.

This clonotype was seen repeatedly, ten times or more. This chain connects TRBV5-1 to TRBJ2-7; a possible D gene is TRBD1 (7 bases). Germline V gene sequence: CDR1 SGHRS, CDR2 YFSETQ. V lost 2 bases and J 2 bases, leaving 14 bases between the germline ends. The CDR3 spans 15 residues. The CDR3 DNA sequence: TGCGCCAGCAGCTTACTGACAGGGAGGACCTACGAGCAGTACTTC. This encodes CASSLLTGRTYEQYF.

This clonotype was observed at least ten times. The chain employs TRBV7-2 and TRBJ2-7; 9 bases agree with TRBD2. The germline V gene has CDR1 SGHTA and CDR2 FQGNSA. The CDR3 is made up of 15 amino acids. The V gene end was trimmed by 5 bases and the J gene end by 2 bases; junction bases not matched to a gene: 7. The CDR3 sequence is CASSKTSGAAYEQYF. Here the CDR3 DNA reads TGTGCCAGCAGCAAGACTAGCGGAGCCGCCTACGAGCAGTACTTC.